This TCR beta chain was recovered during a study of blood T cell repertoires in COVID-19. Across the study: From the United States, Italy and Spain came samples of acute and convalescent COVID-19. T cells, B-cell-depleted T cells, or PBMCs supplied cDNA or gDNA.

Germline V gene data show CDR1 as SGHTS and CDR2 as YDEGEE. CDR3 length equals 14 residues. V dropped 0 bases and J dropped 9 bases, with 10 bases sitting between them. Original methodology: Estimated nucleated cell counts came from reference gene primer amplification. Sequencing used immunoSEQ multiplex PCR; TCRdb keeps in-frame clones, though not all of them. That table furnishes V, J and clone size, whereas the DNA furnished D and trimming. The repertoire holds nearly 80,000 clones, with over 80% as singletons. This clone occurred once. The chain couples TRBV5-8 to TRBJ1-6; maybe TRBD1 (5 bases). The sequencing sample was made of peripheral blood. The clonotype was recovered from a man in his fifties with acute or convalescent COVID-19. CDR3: CASSLGQGVSPLHF. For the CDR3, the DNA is TGTGCCAGCAGCTTGGGGCAGGGTGTTTCACCCCTCCACTTT. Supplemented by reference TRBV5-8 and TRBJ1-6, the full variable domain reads EAGVTQSPTHLIKTRGQQATLRCSPISGHTSVYWYQQALGLGLQFLLWYDEGEERNRGNFPPRFSGRQFPNYSSELNVNALELEDSALYLCASSLGQGVSPLHFGNGTRLTVT.